This T cell receptor beta chain originates from a study of T cell responses to AZD1222 COVID-19 vaccine. Germline assignment: CDR1 MNHEY and CDR2 SVGAGI. The V gene end was trimmed by 4 bases and the J gene end by 2 bases; junction bases not matched to a gene: 6. The CDR3 length is 16 residues. Libraries were prepared by immunoSEQ multiplex PCR; TCRdb keeps only in-frame clonotypes and omits some of them. The sample has more than 80,000 clones, around nine tenths seen once. This chain links TRBV6-5 with TRBJ1-3, with 9 bases aligning to TRBD1. The source of this sequence is an adult who received the AZD1222 COVID-19 vaccine. Sequencing was performed on peripheral blood, taken 28 days after the second AZD1222 dose. The CDR3 reads CASSSVTGGPGNTIYF. The CDR3 DNA sequence: TGTGCCAGCAGTTCCGTGACAGGGGGTCCTGGAAACACCATATATTTT.